These 28 T cell receptor beta chains share one sample of origin, sequenced in a study of early stage breast cancer tumors. Clones were sequenced by immunoSEQ multiplex PCR, and TCRdb holds only the in-frame ones, with some missing. The profile covers tens of thousands of clones, with 65% to 85% appearing a single time and around 3.4% taken by the ten largest. The sequenced material came from blood. The source of these receptors is a person between 55 and 69 years old with breast cancer.

This clone was seen only once. The J gene is TRBJ1-1, the V gene TRBV2, with 8 positions matching TRBD1. Germline lookup yields CDR1 SNHLY and CDR2 FYNNEI. The trim removed 7 bases at V and 1 base at J, leaving 8 bases unmatched. The CDR3 is 15 residues long. The DNA for the CDR3 is TGTGCCAGCACCCGACAGGGGAGGAGGAACACTGAAGCTTTCTTT. This sequence encodes CASTRQGRRNTEAFF.

V and J are TRBV11-2 and TRBJ2-5; 7 nucleotides agree with TRBD2. The CDR3 sequence is 15 residues long. V lost 1 base to trimming and J lost 5 bases; unmatched junction nucleotides: 7. CDR1 is SGHAT, CDR2 FQNNGV, per germline. DNA for the CDR3: TGTGCCAGCAGCTTAGCTGCGGGGGTACGTGAGACCCAGTACTTC. Amino acid sequence: CASSLAAGVRETQYF.

The chain couples TRBV2 to TRBJ2-6; D gene ambiguous. This CDR3 is built from 16 residues. Germline CDR1 is SNHLY and CDR2 is FYNNEI. V lost 8 bases and J lost 1, with 15 bases in between. Here the CDR3 reads CASRLYTYSGANVLTF. CDR3 sequence (DNA): TGTGCCAGCCGGTTATATACTTATTCTGGGGCCAACGTCCTGACTTTC.

The chain has TRBV2 and TRBJ2-5; 7 bases map to TRBD2. From germline, CDR1 is SNHLY and CDR2 FYNNEI. The CDR3 consists of 16 residues. Trimming cost V 0 bases and J 5 bases; bases outside gene matches: 9. CDR3 bases: TGTGCCAGCAGTGAAGCGTTAGGCGGGAGCAGGGAGACCCAGTACTTC. This codes for CASSEALGGSRETQYF.

This chain links TRBV5-6 with TRBJ2-7, with 9 bases lining up with TRBD1. V lost 4 bases, J lost 6 bases, and 8 bases stayed unmatched. This CDR3 is built from 14 residues. Germline V lookup: CDR1 SGHDT, CDR2 YYEEEE. Here the CDR3 reads CASSTLQGASEQYF. In DNA form, the CDR3 reads TGTGCCAGCAGCACCCTACAGGGGGCGAGCGAGCAGTACTTC.

The gene calls are TRBV21-1 and TRBJ1-4; TRBD1, as called in the table, went unchecked against the DNA. TRBV21-1 is recorded as a pseudogene. CDR3 length: 14 residues. DNA of the CDR3: TGTGCCAGCAGCAAAGGGGGCCCTTTTGAAAAACTGTTTTTT. It specifies CASSKGGPFEKLFF.

This clone has more than one count but fewer than ten. Germline and junction disagree at one end, which may indicate a read error. The V call is TRBV20-1, the J call TRBJ1-3, with D hard to call. Germline CDR1 is DFQATT and CDR2 is SNEGSKA (reference sequence). This CDR3 has 11 residues. For the CDR3, the DNA is TGCAGTGCTAGTGACGGAAGCACCATATATTTT. Its protein is CSASDGSTIYF.

The rearrangement uses TRBV5-5 and TRBJ2-2, with 9 nucleotides matching TRBD1. The germline V gene has CDR1 SGHKS and CDR2 YYEKEE (reference sequence). This CDR3 is 16 amino acids long. V was pared by 6 bases and J by 0 bases, with 6 bases of the junction left unmatched. CDR3 DNA: TGTGCCAGCAAACTAAGACAGGGGGCGAACACCGGGGAGCTGTTTTTT. This encodes CASKLRQGANTGELFF.

The genes are TRBV6-1 and TRBJ1-1; a weak D match, TRBD1 (5 bases). V lost 8 bases to trimming and J lost 3 bases, with 19 bases between them. Germline lookup yields CDR1 MNHNS and CDR2 SASEGT. CDR3 size: 15 residues. The CDR3 here is CASSKPLTADTEAFF. The CDR3, as DNA: TGTGCCAGCTCCAAGCCCTTGACAGCCGACACTGAAGCTTTCTTT.

DNA of the CDR3: TGTGCCTGGAGTGTATGGGGGACCGGCGACACTGAAGCTTTCTTT. It is translated as CAWSVWGTGDTEAFF. The rearrangement links TRBV30 to TRBJ1-1; possible D gene TRBD1, 5 bases. Germline V gene data show CDR1 as GTSNPN and CDR2 as SVGIG (reference sequence). Deletions cut 0 bases from V and 3 bases from J, with 14 bases between. This CDR3 contains 15 residues.

This clone was seen once. The chain has TRBV19 and TRBJ2-3; possible D gene TRBD2, 6 bases. This CDR3 contains 15 residues. V was pared by 7 bases and J by 2 bases, with 16 bases between. CDR1 and CDR2 from the germline V gene are LNHDA and SQIVND (reference sequence). CDR3 bases: TGTGCCAGTAAGCCTCTTAGCGGAGACACAGATACGCAGTATTTT. Protein: CASKPLSGDTDTQYF.

This rearrangement joins TRBV11-2 to TRBJ2-6, with TRBD1 identical over 9 bases. This CDR3 has 18 residues. Germline V gene sequence: CDR1 SGHAT, CDR2 FQNNGV. The V segment lost 5 bases and the J segment 0 bases; nucleotides outside the gene matches: 8. This chain's CDR3 is CASSLRQGGNSGANVLTF. The CDR3 coding sequence is TGTGCCAGCAGCCTCCGACAGGGGGGGAACTCTGGGGCCAACGTCCTGACTTTC.

The chain employs TRBV7-2 and TRBJ2-1; the D gene could be TRBD1 or TRBD2 (5 bases each). The CDR3 consists of 16 residues. CDR1 is SGHTA, CDR2 FQGNSA, per germline. With 5 bases removed from V and 2 bases from J, the gap between germline ends came to 16 bases. This CDR3 is CASSPSGGVTYNEQFF. The CDR3 DNA is TGTGCCAGCAGCCCTAGTGGGGGAGTGACCTACAATGAGCAGTTCTTC.

The chain uses TRBV6-4 and TRBJ2-2; D is perhaps TRBD2 (6 bases). The CDR3 is made up of 15 amino acids. Per the germline V gene, CDR1 is MRHNA and CDR2 is SNTAGT. V lost 0 bases and J 1 base, leaving 6 bases between the germline ends. The CDR3 nucleotides are TGTGCCAGCAGTGACTCTAGCGGGAACACCGGGGAGCTGTTTTTT. Amino acids: CASSDSSGNTGELFF.

A note on this clone: A read error may produce the germline difference seen at one junction end. This chain joins TRBV5-1 and TRBJ2-3, with 7 bases identical to TRBD2. Germline values: CDR1 SGHRS, CDR2 YFSETQ. The CDR3 is made up of 17 amino acids. CDR3 DNA sequence: TGCGCCAGCAACTTGGGCGGGAGAGGGCTGCAGGGAGATACGCAGTATTTT. The encoded protein is CASNLGGRGLQGDTQYF.

The genes are TRBV14 and TRBJ1-2; D is undetermined. Trimming removed 4 bases at V and 8 bases at J, with 11 bases between. This CDR3 contains 12 residues. Germline V gene lookup returns CDR1 SGHDN and CDR2 FVKESK. CDR3 nucleotides: TGTGCCAGCAGCCCAGGACCTCGGGGCTACACCTTC. Translating it yields CASSPGPRGYTF.

This chain links TRBV28 with TRBJ1-2; 8 nucleotides align to TRBD1. CDR1 is MDHEN, CDR2 SYDVKM, per germline. With 8 bases clipped from V and 4 bases from J, the junction kept 6 bases outside the gene matches. The CDR3 runs 13 residues. CDR3: CASGRGQGYGYTF. For the CDR3, the DNA is TGTGCCAGCGGCAGGGGGCAGGGCTATGGCTACACCTTC.

V and J are TRBV7-9 and TRBJ1-2; TRBD1 matches at 7 bases. CDR1 and CDR2 from the germline V gene are SEHNR and FQNEAQ (reference sequence). CDR3 size: 15 residues. Trimming removed 5 bases from V and 4 bases from J; junction bases left unmatched: 10. The CDR3 here is CASSRPGQPLYGYTF. Written as DNA, the CDR3 is TGTGCCAGCAGCCGACCGGGACAGCCCCTCTATGGCTACACCTTC.

The rearrangement uses TRBV6-1 and TRBJ1-5, with D possibly matching TRBD1 (5 bases). Germline V gives CDR1 MNHNS, CDR2 SASEGT. CDR3 length equals 15 residues. V lost 5 bases, J lost 1 base, and 12 bases lay in between. CDR3 amino acids: CASSPRAGSNQPQHF. The CDR3 nucleotides read TGTGCCAGCAGTCCCCGGGCAGGGAGCAATCAGCCCCAGCATTTT.

The chain uses TRBV6-6 and TRBJ2-3; 7 bases line up with TRBD2. The CDR3 has 14 amino acids. Germline CDR1 reads MNHNY; CDR2 reads SVGAGI (reference sequence). Trimming removed 1 base from V and 4 bases from J; junction bases left unmatched: 2. CDR3 nucleotides: TGTGCCAGCAGTTACTTTGGGGGGGCAGATACGCAGTATTTT. This encodes CASSYFGGADTQYF.

The chain uses TRBV6-6 and TRBJ1-2; no firm D call. V shed 4 bases and J shed 8 bases, with 17 bases lying between them. Germline loops: CDR1 MNHNY, CDR2 SVGAGI (reference sequence). The CDR3 is 14 amino acids. CDR3 in amino acids: CASSWAGPSEGYTF. The DNA for the CDR3 is TGTGCCAGCAGTTGGGCCGGGCCCAGCGAGGGCTACACCTTC.

The genes are TRBV5-4 and TRBJ1-1; D may be TRBD1 (5 bases). The CDR3 has 14 residues. Trimming left V 0 bases short and J 1 base short, with 7 bases between. Germline V lookup: CDR1 SGHNT, CDR2 YYREEE (reference sequence). This CDR3 reads CASSLGGSNTEAFF. The DNA of the CDR3 is TGTGCCAGCAGCTTGGGGGGCTCGAACACTGAAGCTTTCTTT.

The V and J genes are TRBV6-1 and TRBJ1-2; D is possibly TRBD1 (6 bases). V was cut by 5 bases and J by 2 bases, with 12 bases left in between. Germline V gene sequence: CDR1 MNHNS, CDR2 SASEGT. There are 14 residues in the CDR3. CDR3 sequence (DNA): TGTGCCAGCAGTCGCGGGGGCTCGAACTATGGCTACACCTTC. Residues: CASSRGGSNYGYTF.

V and J are TRBV4-3 and TRBJ2-1; 13 bases are a match to TRBD2. The CDR3 consists of 15 residues. V shed 3 bases, J shed 8 bases, and the junction held 4 bases outside the gene matches. CDR1 and CDR2 (germline): LGHNA, YSLEER. CDR3 in DNA: TGCGCCAGCAGCCAGAGACTAGCGGGAGGCCATGAGCAGTTCTTC. Protein sequence: CASSQRLAGGHEQFF.

This sequence joins TRBV7-2 and TRBJ1-1, with no clear D. Per germline, CDR1 SGHTA and CDR2 FQGNSA. V dropped 1 base and J dropped 4 bases, with 10 bases sitting between them. This CDR3 has 14 residues. The CDR3 loop is CASSLGVWGTEAFF. The CDR3 bases are TGTGCCAGCAGCTTAGGGGTTTGGGGCACTGAAGCTTTCTTT.

This chain connects TRBV10-3 to TRBJ1-2, with D tentatively TRBD1 (6 bases). The CDR3 is 15 residues long. CDR1 is ENHRY, CDR2 SYGVKD, per germline. V was clipped by 4 bases and J by 6 bases, with 18 bases between them. The CDR3 nucleotides read TGTGCCATCAGTGCCCTTGCGGGGGGGGCCAATGGCTACACCTTC. The encoded protein is CAISALAGGANGYTF.

V gene TRBV14 combines with J gene TRBJ2-1; no reliable D call. CDR1 SGHDN and CDR2 FVKESK come from the germline V gene. The CDR3 runs to 15 residues. Trimming stripped 0 bases from V and 4 bases from J, with 10 bases between. CDR3 region: CASSQDFTKYNEQFF. CDR3 bases: TGTGCCAGCAGCCAAGATTTCACCAAATACAATGAGCAGTTCTTC.

This clone is a singleton in its sample. DNA for the CDR3: TGTGCCAGCAGGCAAACCCGGGACTCAACCTACAATGAGCAGTTCTTC. It encodes CASRQTRDSTYNEQFF. The chain combines TRBV7-2 with TRBJ2-1; D possibly corresponds to TRBD2 (6 bases). CDR1 and CDR2 (germline): SGHTA, FQGNSA. V lost 6 bases and J lost 2, with 17 bases in between. The CDR3 consists of 16 residues.